Listed below are T cell receptor beta chains from one sample, sequenced in a study of blood T cells in healthy people across ages. Each CDR3 protein is one row after TCRdb ran MiXCR on the 5' RACE reads. The data show hundreds of thousands of distinct CDR3 sequences, over 40% seen once. The sample comprised blood. These receptors all stem from a woman of 80 years or more in good health. CDR3s include the opening cysteine and the closing phenylalanine or tryptophan. D genes are given only for firm matches. For some rows the clone size is stated as once, few or many, or as a class when expanded; others skip it.

clone_size	j_call	v_call	d_call	cdr3_nt	cdr3_aa
.	TRBJ2-1	TRBV6-5	.	TGTGCCGGCAGCCATGGAGGGGGCGCGAACAATGAGCAGTTCTTC	CAGSHGGGANNEQFF
.	TRBJ2-1	TRBV2	TRBD2	TGTGCCAGCATCGGGGGGGACGACGGGCAAGAGACCCAGTTCTTC	CASIGGDDGQETQFF
.	TRBJ2-7	TRBV6-2/TRBV6-3	.	TGTGCCCGCCGGGAAAGCTCCTACGAACAGTACTTC	CARRESSYEQYF
many	TRBJ1-5	TRBV12-3/TRBV12-4	TRBD1	TGTGCCAGCAGTTTAATTGGCAGGGGGCTGGGTGGCAATCAGCCCCAGCATTTT	CASSLIGRGLGGNQPQHF
.	TRBJ2-7	TRBV20-1	TRBD2	TGCAGTGCTAGAGATGGCGGGGGGATTTACGAGCAGTACTTC	CSARDGGGIYEQYF
many	TRBJ2-1	TRBV4-2	.	TGTGCCAGCAGCCAAGGCGAGTCGGGGTACAATGAGCAGTTCTTC	CASSQGESGYNEQFF
.	TRBJ1-4	TRBV2	.	TGTGCCAGCATAGGAGACTTCAATGAAAAACTGTTTTTT	CASIGDFNEKLFF
many	TRBJ2-1	TRBV5-1	TRBD1	TGCGCCAGCAGCTTGGGGGTACAGGGGTACTCCTACAATGAGCAGTTCTTC	CASSLGVQGYSYNEQFF
.	TRBJ1-4	TRBV29-1	.	TGCAGCGTCCGAACAGGGTATGAAAAACCGTTTTTT	CSVRTGYEKPFF
many	TRBJ2-7	TRBV6-6	TRBD1	TGTGCCAGCAGTTCAGGGGGCAGCGAGCAGTACTTC	CASSSGGSEQYF
many	TRBJ2-1	TRBV14	.	TGTGCCAGCAGCCAAGAATCGTGGCAGGTCGGGAGTATCGATGAGCAGTTCTTC	CASSQESWQVGSIDEQFF
many	TRBJ2-5	TRBV29-1	.	TGCAGCGTTGCCGGCAGCGGTCAAGAGACCCAGTACTTC	CSVAGSGQETQYF
.	TRBJ1-2	TRBV20-1	.	TGCAGTGCTAGTGTTGCCGGAAGAAATGGCTACACCTTC	CSASVAGRNGYTF
many	TRBJ2-1	TRBV20-1	TRBD2	TGCAGTGCTAGAGATTCGGGTAGCGGGGGGGCCTTATCCTACAATGAGCAGTTCTTC	CSARDSGSGGALSYNEQFF
few	TRBJ1-2	TRBV2	.	TGTGCCAGCAACCGGGGGGATGGCTACACCTTC	CASNRGDGYTF
many	TRBJ2-3	TRBV7-3	.	TGTGCCAGCAGCTTACAACTAAACACAGATACGCAGTATTTT	CASSLQLNTDTQYF
many	TRBJ2-1	TRBV27	.	TGTGCCAGCAGTTCTGTACTCCAAGTGCCTCGGTTCTTC	CASSSVLQVPRFF
.	TRBJ2-1	TRBV30	TRBD2	TGTGCCTGGAGACGCGGGAGGGCCGGTGAGCAGTTCTTC	CAWRRGRAGEQFF
.	TRBJ2-7	TRBV2	TRBD2	TGTGCCAGCAGGACTAGCGAACACGAGCAGTACTTC	CASRTSEHEQYF
.	TRBJ1-6	TRBV9	.	TGTGCCAGCAGCGTAGATCTTCCGGGGGTGTCCAGCCGGGAGTTTTCACCCCTCCACTTT	CASSVDLPGVSSREFSPLHF
.	TRBJ1-2	TRBV27	.	TGTGCCAGCAAACGACAGTCCGACGTCTCGTATGGCTACACCTTC	CASKRQSDVSYGYTF
.	TRBJ2-3	TRBV6-5	TRBD2	TGTGCCGCACGGCGGGGGGGCCCCACAGATACGCAGTATTTT	CAARRGGPTDTQYF
many	TRBJ1-2	TRBV12-3/TRBV12-4	TRBD1	TGTGCCAGCAGTTTGGGGACAGGCGCGGGCTACACCTTC	CASSLGTGAGYTF
.	TRBJ2-7	TRBV21-1	.	TGTGCCAGCAAGCCGTATAGGGGGAGCCTCCTCGAGCAGTACTTC	CASKPYRGSLLEQYF
many	TRBJ2-3	TRBV7-8	.	TGTGCCAGCAGCTTATTGGGTAGAGGACCGGCGGGAGATACGCAGTATTTT	CASSLLGRGPAGDTQYF
.	TRBJ2-4	TRBV5-1	.	TGCGCCAGCAGCTTGGGGCGGTCCGAAAACATTCAGTACTTC	CASSLGRSENIQYF
once	TRBJ2-1	TRBV4-3	.	TGCGCCAGCAGCCAAGTGATGGCAGCTCTCTACAATGAGCAGTTCTTC	CASSQVMAALYNEQFF
few	TRBJ2-2	TRBV7-9	.	TGTGCCAGCAGCTTGGGTTGCTTGAACACCGGGGAGCTGTTTTTT	CASSLGCLNTGELFF
many	TRBJ2-3	TRBV10-1	TRBD2	TGCGCCAGCGGTCCGGGGGAGGGTGGCGCAGATACGCAGTATTTT	CASGPGEGGADTQYF
once	TRBJ1-1	TRBV20-1	.	TGCAGTGCTACCCGACCGGGGGTGAACACTGAAGCTTTCTTT	CSATRPGVNTEAFF